One and the same sample provided the 8 T cell receptor beta chains below, sequenced in a study of T cells in Graves' hyperthyroidism and ophthalmopathy. Amplification of TCR beta CDR3 regions used RNA as the template. The study used the HTBI primer set for a first-round RT-PCR of the TCR CDR3. TCRdb ran MiXCR on the multiplex PCR reads and lists one entry per CDR3 protein. Of a few hundred thousand distinct CDR3 sequences detected, around 18% appear once; the ten largest clones hold 35% to 45%. Sequenced input: blood. Receptors were obtained from a man between 18 and 29 years old with Graves' ophthalmopathy.

The chain carries TRBV6-1 and TRBJ2-3; D not resolved. Germline assignment: CDR1 MNHNS and CDR2 SASEGT. V lost 5 bases and J lost 1, with 10 bases in between. The CDR3 length is 14 residues. CDR3 DNA: TGTGCCAGCAGTAGTATAGCCGGCACAGATACGCAGTATTTT. Protein sequence: CASSSIAGTDTQYF.

J is TRBJ1-6 and V is TRBV6-5; D unresolved. V was pared by 2 bases and J by 6 bases, with 8 bases between. The CDR3 is 14 residues long. The germline V gene has CDR1 MNHEY and CDR2 SVGAGI. The CDR3 nucleotides are TGTGCCAGCAGTTACGCAACGGCTAATTCACCCCTCCACTTT. This gives the protein CASSYATANSPLHF.

This clonotype was counted between two and nine times. This chain joins TRBV10-3 and TRBJ2-2, with 16 positions matching TRBD2. Germline V gives CDR1 ENHRY, CDR2 SYGVKD. The CDR3 extends over 20 amino acids. With V trimmed by 5 bases and J by 4 bases, 13 bases remained unmatched. The DNA for the CDR3 is TGTGCCATCAGTCCGGGACAAGGGACTAGCGGGGGGGCCCCCACCGGGGAGCTGTTTTTT. Protein: CAISPGQGTSGGAPTGELFF.

This chain joins TRBV3-1 and TRBJ1-3, with D possibly TRBD1 on 6 matching bases. This CDR3 contains 13 residues. Germline-derived CDR1 and CDR2 are LGHDT and YNNKEL (reference sequence). Trimming removed 5 bases from V and 12 bases from J, with 17 bases in between. The chain's CDR3 is CASSIGNGGSIYF. The CDR3 coding sequence is TGTGCCAGCAGCATTGGGAATGGGGGCAGCATATATTTT.

V usage is TRBV28 and J usage is TRBJ2-5; TRBD1 matches at 11 bases. The V gene's germline CDR1 is MDHEN and CDR2 SYDVKM. CDR3 length: 13 residues. The V and J ends lost 6 bases and 4 bases, in that order; junction bases with no gene match: 1. The DNA for the CDR3 is TGTGCCAGCAGGGGACAGGGGGGAGAGACCCAGTACTTC. It encodes CASRGQGGETQYF.

Comment on this clonotype: A much larger clonotype is one base distant, so this may be a read error. In nucleotides, the CDR3 is TGTGTCAGCAGTAACCGGCGGCGCCCCGATGGGAATGGCTACACCTTC. Encoded protein: CVSSNRRRPDGNGYTF. The chain employs TRBV6-5 and TRBJ1-2, with no clear D. The CDR3 runs 16 residues. Germline V CDR1 and CDR2: MNHEY, SVGAGI.

This clonotype was observed a handful of times. The chain combines TRBV27 with TRBJ1-2; D is undetermined. Deletions cut 5 bases from V and 8 bases from J, with 15 bases between. The CDR3 covers 13 residues. Germline V CDR1 and CDR2: MNHEY, SMNVEV (reference sequence). For the CDR3, the DNA is TGTGCCAGCAGTGTGGACCCGCGGTCCGGCTACACCTTC. This encodes CASSVDPRSGYTF.

About this clonotype: This clone may be a read error of a much larger clone one base away. The chain is built from TRBV28 and TRBJ2-3; TRBD1 is a possible D gene (5 bases). The CDR3 is made up of 14 amino acids. Germline V gene sequence: CDR1 MDHEN, CDR2 SYDVKM. DNA for the CDR3: TGTACCAGCAGTCCTGGGGCGCGCACAGATACGCAGTATTTT. This encodes CTSSPGARTDTQYF.